The TCR beta chain under discussion was sequenced for a study of regulatory T cells in long-lasting Graves disease. As to time point: newly diagnosed GD, antithyroid drugs for less than 3 months. Isolated PBMC RNA provided the starting material for the TCR library. This clonotype has ten or more counts. TCR beta libraries were built with iRepertoire HTBI primers and Arm-PCR of CDR3 regions. MiXCR was run by TCRdb on the multiplex PCR reads, yielding one entry per CDR3 protein. The data hold fewer than 500,000 distinct CDR3 sequences, with around 15% observed a single time. These data also formed part of another study, on T cells in Graves' hyperthyroidism and ophthalmopathy.

The receptor comes from a man aged 35-49 years with Graves disease. The source was peripheral blood mononuclear cells (PBMCs), collected at new diagnosis, from a patient treated with antithyroid drugs.

The CDR3 protein is CASSLAGQHTDTQYF. In nucleotides, the CDR3 is TGTGCCAGCAGCTTAGCCGGACAGCACACAGATACGCAGTATTTT. The V and J genes are TRBV11-3 and TRBJ2-3, with D perhaps TRBD1 (6 bases). Germline lookup yields CDR1 SGHNT and CDR2 YENEEA. V was shortened by 1 base and J by 2 bases, with 10 bases between the two germline ends. This CDR3 is built from 15 residues.